A selection of T cell receptor beta chains follows, all from one sample in a study of blood T cell repertoires in COVID-19. Produced via immunoSEQ multiplex PCR; TCRdb's table is partial and in-frame only. The sample lists about 130,000 clones; 83% were seen once. Input material: PBMCs or T cells enriched from blood (not recorded which). The receptors originated from a young man who had recovered from COVID-19. The CDR3 runs from the conserved cysteine through the conserved F or W. A D gene is named only where the DNA matches it firmly. A row's size may be missing; if present it is once, few, many or a size class.

size	J	D	V	CDR3	DNA
NA	TRBJ1-3	NA	TRBV6-1	CASSEEQNLLYTIYF	TGTGCCAGCAGTGAAGAACAAAATCTTTTATACACCATATATTTT
NA	TRBJ2-3	NA	TRBV6-5	CASSYHREQGTQYF	TGTGCCAGCAGTTACCACAGGGAACAGGGTACGCAGTATTTT
NA	TRBJ2-5	TRBD2	TRBV5-3	CARTLGKRGGCPGTQYF	TGTGCCAGAACTCTGGGCAAGCGGGGGGGGTGTCCCGGCACCCAGTACTTC
NA	TRBJ2-3	TRBD2	TRBV28	CASSLSAGARTDTQYF	TGTGCCAGCAGTTTATCAGCGGGGGCCCGCACAGATACGCAGTATTTT
NA	TRBJ2-3	TRBD2	TRBV7-6	CASSLVSGGTRTDTQYF	TGTGCCAGCAGCCTCGTCAGCGGGGGAACTCGCACAGATACGCAGTATTTT
NA	TRBJ1-2	NA	TRBV7-9	CASSLDYTIGGYTF	TGTGCCAGCAGCCTAGACTACACGATCGGCGGCTACACCTTC
once	TRBJ1-5	NA	TRBV6-1	CASSETDSNQPQHF	TGTGCCAGCAGTGAGACAGATAGCAATCAGCCCCAGCATTTT
NA	TRBJ2-3	TRBD2	TRBV29-1	CSVGTSGKGADTQYF	TGCAGCGTTGGGACTAGCGGAAAGGGCGCAGATACGCAGTATTTT
few	TRBJ1-2	TRBD1	TRBV27	CASRRDSSYNGYTF	TGTGCCAGCAGAAGGGACAGTAGTTACAATGGCTACACCTTC
NA	TRBJ1-1	NA	TRBV7-6	CASSPSAVEAFF	TGTGCCAGCAGCCCAAGCGCCGTTGAAGCTTTCTTT
NA	TRBJ2-5	NA	TRBV10-2	CASSENPLYRSQYF	TGCGCCAGCAGTGAGAATCCCCTTTACCGGTCCCAGTACTTC
NA	TRBJ2-1	TRBD1	TRBV10-1	CASSEWTGSFNEQFF	TGCGCCAGCAGTGAATGGACAGGGTCCTTCAATGAGCAGTTCTTC
NA	TRBJ2-7	NA	TRBV5-5	CASSLPHTASYEQYF	TGTGCCAGCAGCCTTCCCCACACAGCCTCCTACGAGCAGTACTTC
NA	TRBJ2-7	NA	TRBV2	CASSAADSTYEQYF	TGTGCCAGCAGTGCCGCCGACAGCACCTACGAGCAGTACTTC
NA	TRBJ2-7	NA	TRBV25-1	CASSESSTTQYF	TGTGCCAGCAGTGAATCTTCTACTACGCAGTACTTC
NA	TRBJ1-1	NA	TRBV25-1	CASSASGSEAFF	TGTGCCAGCAGTGCGTCAGGGTCTGAAGCTTTCTTT
many	TRBJ1-1	NA	TRBV21-1	CASSKGPQGGNTEAFF	TGTGCCAGCAGCAAAGGACCCCAGGGAGGAAACACTGAAGCTTTCTTT
once	TRBJ2-2	NA	TRBV7-3	CASSPKNTGELFF	TGTGCCAGCAGTCCCAAGAACACCGGGGAGCTGTTTTTT
NA	TRBJ1-4	NA	TRBV18	CASSSTGLMEKLFF	TGTGCCAGCTCATCGACAGGCCTAATGGAAAAACTGTTTTTT
many	TRBJ2-2	NA	TRBV6-4	CASSDLWGEDTGELFF	TGTGCCAGCAGTGACTTATGGGGGGAAGACACCGGGGAGCTGTTTTTT
NA	TRBJ1-2	NA	TRBV5-1	CASSRQEALDGYTF	TGCGCCAGCAGCCGACAGGAGGCCCTTGATGGCTACACCTTC
NA	TRBJ2-1	NA	TRBV4-1	CASSLLLSTDYNEQFF	TGCGCCAGCAGCCTATTACTGTCGACAGACTACAATGAGCAGTTCTTC
NA	TRBJ1-3	NA	TRBV2	CASSEETVGNTIYF	TGTGCCAGCAGTGAAGAGACAGTAGGAAACACCATATATTTT
NA	TRBJ2-1	TRBD1	TRBV12-5	CASGLVGQRPFF	TGTGCTAGTGGTTTGGTGGGACAGCGTCCGTTCTTC
NA	TRBJ2-6	TRBD1	TRBV9	CASSPRGLLSGANVLTF	TGTGCCAGCAGCCCCAGGGGGCTTCTCTCTGGGGCCAACGTCCTGACTTTC
NA	TRBJ1-3	NA	TRBV7-9	CASSPPADSGNTIYF	TGTGCCAGCAGCCCCCCCGCAGACTCTGGAAACACCATATATTTT
NA	TRBJ1-2	TRBD1	TRBV19	CASTPGQEGYGYTF	TGTGCCAGTACCCCGGGACAGGAGGGCTATGGCTACACCTTC
NA	TRBJ1-1	TRBD1	TRBV10-3	CAISAQGAEAEAFF	TGTGCCATCAGTGCCCAGGGGGCGGAGGCTGAAGCTTTCTTT
NA	TRBJ1-5	NA	TRBV9	CASSVGRDNQPQHF	TGTGCCAGCAGCGTGGGCAGGGACAATCAGCCCCAGCATTTT
once	TRBJ2-3	TRBD1	TRBV11-2	CASSFRDRDKDTQYF	TGTGCCAGCAGCTTCCGGGACAGGGACAAAGATACGCAGTATTTT
once	TRBJ1-1	NA	TRBV6-6	CASSLGEGTEAFF	TGTGCCAGCAGTTTGGGTGAGGGCACTGAAGCTTTCTTT
NA	TRBJ1-5	TRBD1	TRBV29-1	CSVRQGGQPQHF	TGCAGCGTACGACAGGGAGGTCAGCCCCAGCATTTT
NA	TRBJ2-3	TRBD2	TRBV20-1	CSASTGLAGLTDTQYF	TGCAGTGCTAGTACGGGACTAGCGGGACTCACAGATACGCAGTATTTT
NA	TRBJ2-3	TRBD2	TRBV9	CASSTSSGGASDTQYF	TGTGCCAGCAGCACGTCCAGCGGGGGGGCCTCAGATACGCAGTATTTT
NA	TRBJ1-2	TRBD1	TRBV6-4	CASSSGQGRHGYTF	TGTGCCAGCAGTTCCGGACAGGGCAGGCATGGCTACACCTTC
few	TRBJ1-3	NA	TRBV6-6	CASSYTETGNTIYF	TGTGCCAGCAGTTATACAGAAACTGGAAACACCATATATTTT
NA	TRBJ2-2	NA	TRBV6-5	CASSSTTGELFF	TGTGCCAGCAGTTCCACAACCGGGGAGCTGTTTTTT
NA	TRBJ1-1	NA	TRBV18	CASSLRQREAFF	TGTGCCAGCTCACTTAGACAGCGTGAAGCTTTCTTT
NA	TRBJ1-1	NA	TRBV2	CASSGGIQDTEAFF	TGTGCCAGCAGTGGAGGGATCCAGGACACTGAAGCTTTCTTT
NA	TRBJ1-4	TRBD1	TRBV25-1	CASSPPGAGGEKLFF	TGTGCCAGCAGCCCGCCGGGGGCAGGGGGGGAAAAACTGTTTTTT
NA	TRBJ2-2	NA	TRBV29-1	CSGERQGELFF	TGCAGCGGGGAGAGACAAGGGGAGCTGTTTTTT
few	TRBJ1-1	NA	TRBV5-1	CASSLAGRNTEAFF	TGCGCCAGCAGCTTGGCTGGCAGGAACACTGAAGCTTTCTTT
NA	TRBJ1-1	NA	TRBV5-1	CASSFRDTNTEAFF	TGCGCCAGCAGCTTCCGGGACACGAACACTGAAGCTTTCTTT
NA	TRBJ2-7	TRBD1	TRBV14	CASSPSGTGSYEQYF	TGTGCCAGCAGCCCCTCCGGGACAGGGTCATACGAGCAGTACTTC
NA	TRBJ2-2	TRBD2	TRBV24-1	CATSARLAGVSANTGELFF	TGTGCCACCAGTGCAAGACTAGCGGGAGTATCCGCGAACACCGGGGAGCTGTTTTTT
NA	TRBJ2-7	NA	TRBV4-1	CASSQPPEAEVYEQYF	TGCGCCAGCAGCCAACCTCCTGAGGCGGAGGTCTACGAGCAGTACTTC
NA	TRBJ2-1	NA	TRBV24-1	CATSSSGEQFF	TGTGCCACCAGCTCTTCGGGTGAGCAGTTCTTC
few	TRBJ2-1	TRBD2	TRBV6-5	CASSPGTSGANEQFF	TGTGCCAGCAGCCCCGGGACTAGCGGGGCCAATGAGCAGTTCTTC
NA	TRBJ1-6	NA	TRBV10-3	CAISVEGQSPLHF	TGTGCCATCAGTGTGGAGGGGCAGTCACCCCTCCACTTT
NA	TRBJ2-2	TRBD1	TRBV19	CASRARRDSNTGELFF	TGTGCCAGTAGAGCCCGCCGGGACAGTAACACCGGGGAGCTGTTTTTT
NA	TRBJ2-2	TRBD1	TRBV27	CASSARQGPTGELFF	TGTGCCAGCAGTGCTCGACAGGGGCCCACCGGGGAGCTGTTTTTT
NA	TRBJ2-7	TRBD2	TRBV5-4	CASSTGLADLYEQYF	TGTGCCAGCAGCACCGGACTAGCGGATTTATACGAGCAGTACTTC
NA	TRBJ1-2	NA	TRBV25-1	CASSEYNPRHGYTF	TGTGCCAGCAGTGAATACAACCCTAGGCATGGCTACACCTTC
NA	TRBJ2-3	NA	TRBV9	CASSVDQTSTDTQYF	TGTGCCAGCAGCGTAGATCAGACTAGCACAGATACGCAGTATTTT
few	TRBJ2-1	TRBD2	TRBV9	CASSSSGSSYNEQFF	TGTGCCAGCAGCAGTAGCGGGAGCTCCTACAATGAGCAGTTCTTC